A single sample gave rise to the 11 T cell receptor beta chains below, sequenced in a study of neurological immune-mediated disorders. TCRdb passed the 5' RACE reads through MiXCR, listing each CDR3 protein once. The profile shows about 66,000 distinct CDR3 sequences, around 3% of them singletons. Sequencing used PBMCs. Every receptor here comes from a man aged 35 to 55 with multiple sclerosis.

This clonotype was counted at least ten times. The genes are TRBV5-1 and TRBJ1-1; 10 nucleotides match TRBD1. Unmatched junction bases numbered 6, after V lost 2 bases and J lost 5 bases. The CDR3 consists of 15 residues. Per the germline V gene, CDR1 is SGHRS and CDR2 is YFSETQ. In DNA form, the CDR3 reads TGCGCCAGCAGCTTAACGGGACAGGGGATAACTGAAGCTTTCTTT. Translated, it gives CASSLTGQGITEAFF.

This clonotype was seen only a few times. The chain couples TRBV7-2 to TRBJ1-2; TRBD1 matches at 9 bases. Germline values: CDR1 SGHTA, CDR2 FQGNSA. Trimming cost V 2 bases and J 4 bases; bases outside gene matches: 5. The CDR3 spans 15 residues. The CDR3 nucleotides are TGTGCCAGCAGCTTATTCTTGGGACAGGGCTATGGCTACACCTTC. It codes for CASSLFLGQGYGYTF.

There are many counts of this clonotype. The chain couples TRBV6-5 to TRBJ2-3; 15 nucleotides match TRBD2. V was pared by 4 bases and J by 1 base, with 12 bases of the junction left unmatched. Germline lookup yields CDR1 MNHEY and CDR2 SVGAGI. The CDR3 sequence is 20 residues long. CDR3 DNA: TGTGCCAGCAGTTCCGTACGACGGACTAGCGGGGGGGTGGGCACAGATACGCAGTATTTT. Residues: CASSSVRRTSGGVGTDTQYF.

Notes on this clonotype: Sequence at one end of the junction differs from germline and may be a read error. This sequence joins TRBV7-2 and TRBJ1-5, with D possibly matching TRBD1 (5 bases). Germline V CDR1 and CDR2: SGHTA, FQGNSA. The CDR3 has 15 residues. The CDR3 DNA sequence: TGTGCCAGCAGCTTATTTGACAGTGGAGCTAAGACCCAGAATTTT. The encoded protein is CASSLFDSGAKTQNF.

This clonotype was observed at least ten times. This chain connects TRBV5-1 to TRBJ1-4, with 8 bases matching TRBD1. The CDR3 is 17 residues long. With 0 bases clipped from V and 8 bases from J, the junction kept 12 bases outside the gene matches. The germline gives CDR1 SGHRS, CDR2 YFSETQ. The CDR3 loop is CASSLGQGAHLSEKLFF. In nucleotides, the CDR3 is TGCGCCAGCAGCTTGGGGCAGGGGGCCCACTTAAGCGAAAAACTGTTTTTT.

The table lists this clonotype with many counts. The chain links TRBV2 to TRBJ2-3; 9 nucleotides line up with TRBD2. Trimming removed 8 bases from V and 6 bases from J; junction bases left unmatched: 6. CDR1 and CDR2 from the germline V gene are SNHLY and FYNNEI. There are 13 residues in the CDR3. This CDR3 reads CASCQRGADTQYF. As DNA, the CDR3 is TGTGCCAGCTGCCAGCGGGGGGCGGATACGCAGTATTTT.

This clonotype was counted many times. CDR3 in DNA: TGTGCCATCAGTGAGTCGTCCTCGCGAGCTTTCTTT. The encoded protein is CAISESSSRAFF. V usage is TRBV10-3 and J usage is TRBJ1-1; D ambiguous. V was pared by 0 bases and J by 10 bases, with 9 bases between. Germline values: CDR1 ENHRY, CDR2 SYGVKD. The CDR3 is made up of 12 amino acids.

This clonotype was seen a few times. The chain carries TRBV11-2 and TRBJ2-7, with 8 bases identical to TRBD2. The ends lost 5 bases at V and 2 bases at J; junction bases unmatched: 17. CDR3 length equals 18 residues. The V gene's germline CDR1 is SGHAT and CDR2 FQNNGV. CDR3 sequence (DNA): TGTGCCAGCAGCCCCGTCTCTCGGGAGCGGGGGAAACCCTACGAGCAGTACTTC. This translates into CASSPVSRERGKPYEQYF. Based on the CDR3 plus reference TRBV11-2 and TRBJ2-7, the full variable domain is EAGVAQSPRYKIIEKRQSVAFWCNPISGHATLYWYQQILGQGPKLLIQFQNNGVVDDSQLPKDRFSAERLKGVDSTLKIQPAKLEDSAVYLCASSPVSRERGKPYEQYFGPGTRLTVT.

A note on this clonotype: The germline gene is not matched at one end of the junction; a read error may be the cause. The CDR3 is CSARYRDGKTQNF. DNA for the CDR3: TGCAGTGCTAGGTACAGGGATGGTAAGACCCAGAATTTT. The chain carries TRBV20-1 and TRBJ1-5, with D possibly TRBD1 on 6 matching bases. CDR3 length equals 13 residues. Germline V gene data show CDR1 as DFQATT and CDR2 as SNEGSKA (reference sequence).

This clonotype has a count of ten or more. This chain links TRBV20-1 with TRBJ2-1; either TRBD1 or TRBD2 may supply D (5 bases each). Between the trimmed V and J ends, which lost 3 bases and 9 bases, there was a span of 18 bases. This CDR3 is 14 amino acids long. Germline CDR1 DFQATT, CDR2 SNEGSKA (reference sequence). Written as DNA, the CDR3 is TGCAGTGCTAGCGTAGGGACCGACAGTGGTGAGCAGTTCTTC. Translation: CSASVGTDSGEQFF.

This clonotype was counted many times. J is TRBJ2-3 and V is TRBV7-2; no clear D gene. The CDR3 is 14 amino acids. V lost 5 bases and J lost 0, with 9 bases in between. Germline V gene lookup returns CDR1 SGHTA and CDR2 FQGNSA. The DNA of the CDR3 is TGTGCCAGCAGCCAGGCGGCTAGCACAGATACGCAGTATTTT. This gives the protein CASSQAASTDTQYF.